These 11 T cell receptor beta chains originate from one sample sequenced in a study of blood T cells in healthy people across ages. With a J-beta primer mix and a sample-barcoded 5' primer, a second PCR ran about 7 to 12 cycles. TCRdb processed the 5' RACE reads anew with MiXCR; each CDR3 protein has one entry. The table has hundreds of thousands of distinct CDR3 sequences, approximately 44% seen once. The sample taken for sequencing was blood. Source of these receptors: a man in his fifties or sixties in good health.

The rearrangement links TRBV2 to TRBJ2-3, with 10 bases aligning to TRBD2. This CDR3 has 15 amino acids. CDR1 and CDR2 from the germline V gene are SNHLY and FYNNEI. With V trimmed by 6 bases and J by 2 bases, 5 bases remained unmatched. The CDR3 protein is CASSIAGGDTDTQYF. The CDR3 DNA reads TGTGCCAGCAGCATAGCGGGGGGAGACACAGATACGCAGTATTTT.

Ten or more counts support this clonotype. The junction departs from germline at one end; a sequencing error may be responsible. The V and J genes are TRBV7-9 and TRBJ1-5; a weak D match, TRBD1 (6 bases). Germline V CDR1 and CDR2: SEHNR, FQNEAQ (reference sequence). CDR3 size: 12 residues. The CDR3: CASSLGGQPQHF. The CDR3 coding sequence is TGTGCCAGCAGTTTAGGGGGTCAGCCCCAGCATTTT.

Only a few counts were recorded for this clonotype. The rearrangement joins TRBV10-3 to TRBJ2-7; D is undetermined. The CDR3 runs 15 residues. The germline V and J ends were trimmed by 6 bases and 2 bases, with 17 bases remaining between them. Per germline, CDR1 ENHRY and CDR2 SYGVKD. Here the CDR3 reads CAISGKDGSTYEQYF. Written as DNA, the CDR3 is TGTGCCATCAGCGGAAAAGACGGAAGCACCTACGAGCAGTACTTC.

The chain combines TRBV10-3 with TRBJ2-5, with a weak D call TRBD2 (6 bases). In germline, CDR1 is ENHRY, CDR2 SYGVKD. CDR3 length: 17 residues. V shed 0 bases and J shed 7 bases, with 21 bases lying between them. CDR3 sequence reads: CAISESGGVTRRGTQYF. The CDR3, as DNA: TGTGCCATCAGTGAGTCTGGCGGGGTCACCCGGAGGGGGACCCAGTACTTC.

CDR3 sequence: CASSDTGLGDTQYF. As DNA, the CDR3 is TGTGCCAGCAGTGACACAGGACTGGGAGATACGCAGTATTTT. The rearrangement joins TRBV6-2 or TRBV6-3 to TRBJ2-3, with D perhaps given as TRBD1 or TRBD2 (5 bases each). The CDR3 has 14 residues. V was pared by 5 bases and J by 5 bases, with 14 bases between. Germline values: CDR1 MNHEY, CDR2 SVGEGT.

The chain employs TRBV21-1 and TRBJ2-7; the table's D call of TRBD2 was not tested on the DNA. Matching the DNA end better, TRBJ2-5 makes the J call doubtful. TRBV21-1 is designated a pseudogene. CDR3 length: 12 amino acids. The CDR3 bases are TGTGCCAGCAGCAACAGTAGGGAGACCCAGTACTTC. Translated: CASSNSRETQYF.

This sequence joins TRBV7-2 and TRBJ2-3, with D uncertain. The CDR3 loop spans 14 amino acids. V was pared by 2 bases and J by 2 bases, with 8 bases between. CDR1 SGHTA and CDR2 FQGNSA come from the germline V gene. CDR3 sequence (DNA): TGTGCCAGCAGCTTAAGATCTTCCACAGATACGCAGTATTTT. Translation gives CASSLRSSTDTQYF.

This chain connects TRBV4-1 to TRBJ1-2; 7 bases are a match to TRBD1. This CDR3 region has 17 residues. The germline V gene encodes CDR1 MGHRA and CDR2 YSYEKL. Trimming removed 0 bases from V and 4 bases from J; junction bases left unmatched: 11. This CDR3 is CASSQEFAGQILYGYTF. The DNA for the CDR3 is TGCGCCAGCAGCCAAGAATTTGCGGGACAGATTCTCTATGGCTACACCTTC.

The chain joins TRBV4-3 to TRBJ1-4; D call uncertain. V gave up 2 bases and J gave up 8 bases, with 15 bases separating them. CDR3 size: 15 residues. Germline loops: CDR1 LGHNA, CDR2 YSLEER. Written as DNA, the CDR3 is TGCGCCAGCAGCCAACGCGGCGGAGATCAGGAAAAACTGTTTTTT. This encodes CASSQRGGDQEKLFF.

The CDR3 reads CASSSGGLGTQYF. As DNA, the CDR3 is TGTGCCAGCAGTTCGGGGGGGTTGGGGACCCAGTACTTC. The chain couples TRBV28 to TRBJ2-5, with TRBD2 matching 8 bases. From germline, CDR1 is MDHEN and CDR2 SYDVKM. V lost 4 bases and J lost 7; bases outside the gene matches: 5. The CDR3 contains 13 residues.

Turning to this clonotype: An end of the junction differs from the germline gene, which may be a read error. The chain employs TRBV7-9 and TRBJ2-5, with D unresolved. The CDR3 is made up of 12 amino acids. Germline lookup yields CDR1 SEHNR and CDR2 FQNEAQ (reference sequence). The CDR3 region has the DNA TGTGCCGGCAGCTTCCTGAAAGAGACCCAGTACTTC. It specifies CAGSFLKETQYF.